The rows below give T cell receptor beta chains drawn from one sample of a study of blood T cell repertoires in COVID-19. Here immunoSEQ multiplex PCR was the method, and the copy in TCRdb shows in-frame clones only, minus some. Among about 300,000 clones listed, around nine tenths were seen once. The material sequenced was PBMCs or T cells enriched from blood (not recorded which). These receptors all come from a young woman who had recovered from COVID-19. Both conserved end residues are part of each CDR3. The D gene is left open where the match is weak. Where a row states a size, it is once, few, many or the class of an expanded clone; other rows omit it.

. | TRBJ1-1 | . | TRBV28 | CASSLDRMNTEAFF | TGTGCCAGCAGTTTGGACAGAATGAACACTGAAGCTTTCTTT
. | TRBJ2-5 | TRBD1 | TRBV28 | CASTDRGLGTQYF | TGTGCCAGCACCGACAGGGGGCTGGGGACCCAGTACTTC
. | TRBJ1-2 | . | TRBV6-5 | CASSSLGGGYTF | TGTGCCAGCAGTTCGTTAGGGGGTGGCTACACCTTC
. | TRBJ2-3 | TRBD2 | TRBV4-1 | CASSQRTSGSTDTQYF | TGCGCCAGCAGCCAGAGGACTAGCGGTAGCACAGATACGCAGTATTTT
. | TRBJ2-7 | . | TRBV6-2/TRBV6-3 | CASSYRSGRTNYEQYF | TGTGCCAGCAGTTATCGGTCCGGGCGGACTAACTACGAGCAGTACTTC
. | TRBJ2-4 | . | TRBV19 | CASSIGRPPGNIQYF | TGTGCCAGTAGTATAGGGAGGCCCCCTGGCAACATTCAGTACTTC
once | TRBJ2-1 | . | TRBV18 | CASSPTGNEQFF | TGTGCCAGCTCACCCACAGGGAATGAGCAGTTCTTC
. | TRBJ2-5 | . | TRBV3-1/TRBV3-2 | CASSQATRTQYF | TGTGCCAGCAGCCAAGCTACTAGGACCCAGTACTTC
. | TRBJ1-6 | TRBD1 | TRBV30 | CAWQGTGNSPLHF | TGTGCCTGGCAGGGGACAGGGAATTCACCCCTCCACTTT
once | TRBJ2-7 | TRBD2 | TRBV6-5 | CASRGSGTSEYEQYF | TGTGCCAGCAGAGGTAGTGGGACTAGCGAATACGAGCAGTACTTC
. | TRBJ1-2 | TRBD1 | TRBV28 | CASRSPLSQGAQGYTF | TGTGCCAGCAGATCCCCTTTATCACAGGGGGCGCAAGGCTACACCTTC
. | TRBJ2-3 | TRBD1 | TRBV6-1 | CASSDGQGASLIPTDTQYF | TGTGCCAGCAGTGACGGACAGGGGGCGTCCCTAATCCCCACAGATACGCAGTATTTT
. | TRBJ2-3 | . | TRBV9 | CASSVAATRVADTQYF | TGTGCCAGCAGCGTAGCGGCAACTCGGGTGGCAGATACGCAGTATTTT
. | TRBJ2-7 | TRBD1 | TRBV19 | CAGAYRDSPHEQYF | TGTGCCGGTGCCTATCGGGACAGTCCCCACGAGCAGTACTTC
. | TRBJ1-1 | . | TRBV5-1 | CASRPREASNTEAFF | TGCGCCAGCAGACCCAGGGAGGCGTCGAACACTGAAGCTTTCTTT
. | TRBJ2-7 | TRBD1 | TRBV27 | CASSFRGLDDGEQYF | TGTGCCAGCAGTTTCAGGGGGCTAGACGATGGCGAGCAGTACTTC
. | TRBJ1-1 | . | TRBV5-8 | CASSLRSRAEAFF | TGTGCCAGCAGCTTACGTTCCAGGGCTGAAGCTTTCTTT
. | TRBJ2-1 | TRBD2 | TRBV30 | CAWSVLGGAGAEQFF | TGTGCCTGGAGTGTACTAGGTGGGGCGGGAGCAGAGCAGTTCTTC
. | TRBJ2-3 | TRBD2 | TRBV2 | CASRAGRISTDTQYF | TGTGCCAGCAGAGCGGGGCGGATAAGCACAGATACGCAGTATTTT
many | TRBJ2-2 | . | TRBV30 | CAWSPPETSTGELFF | TGTGCCTGGAGCCCTCCGGAGACTAGCACCGGGGAGCTGTTTTTT
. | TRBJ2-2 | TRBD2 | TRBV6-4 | CASSRTSGTNTGELFF | TGTGCCAGCAGTCGGACTAGCGGGACGAACACCGGGGAGCTGTTTTTT
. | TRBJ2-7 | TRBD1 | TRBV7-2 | CASRGQSSYEQYF | TGTGCCAGCAGGGGACAGAGCTCCTACGAGCAGTACTTC
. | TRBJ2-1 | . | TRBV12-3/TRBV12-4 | CASSGSYNEQFF | TGTGCCAGTTCCGGCTCCTACAATGAGCAGTTCTTC
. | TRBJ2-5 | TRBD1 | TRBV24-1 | CATSEGGRIQETQYF | TGTGCCACCAGTGAAGGGGGCCGAATCCAAGAGACCCAGTACTTC
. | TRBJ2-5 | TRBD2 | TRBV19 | CASSIGMGVAGAQETQYF | TGTGCCAGTAGTATTGGGATGGGGGTAGCGGGAGCCCAAGAGACCCAGTACTTC
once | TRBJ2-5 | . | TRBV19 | CASSTGPAQETQYF | TGTGCCAGTAGTACAGGGCCCGCTCAAGAGACCCAGTACTTC
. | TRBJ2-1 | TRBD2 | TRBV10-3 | CAIGGGGRSEQFF | TGTGCCATCGGCGGCGGCGGGAGGAGTGAGCAGTTCTTC
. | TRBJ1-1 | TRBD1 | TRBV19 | CASSIVVGQGPEAFF | TGTGCCAGTAGTATAGTGGTCGGACAGGGTCCTGAAGCTTTCTTT
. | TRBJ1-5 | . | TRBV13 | CASSLGRGDQPQHF | TGTGCCAGCAGCTTAGGACGGGGAGATCAGCCCCAGCATTTT
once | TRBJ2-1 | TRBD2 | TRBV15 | CATALAGHSYNEQFF | TGTGCCACCGCTCTAGCGGGTCACTCCTACAATGAGCAGTTCTTC
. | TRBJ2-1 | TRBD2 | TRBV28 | CASSTLAGVRNEQFF | TGTGCCAGCAGTACCCTAGCGGGAGTGAGGAATGAGCAGTTCTTC
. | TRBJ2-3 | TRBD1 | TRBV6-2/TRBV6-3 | CASSTLTGQGTTDTQYF | TGTGCCAGCAGTACATTGACGGGACAGGGAACTACGGATACGCAGTATTTT
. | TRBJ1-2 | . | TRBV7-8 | CASSLGQANYGYTF | TGTGCCAGCAGCTTAGGACAGGCTAACTATGGCTACACCTTC
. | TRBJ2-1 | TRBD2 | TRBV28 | CASSYRLAGVSSYNEQFF | TGTGCCAGCAGTTATAGGCTAGCGGGCGTAAGCTCCTACAATGAGCAGTTCTTC
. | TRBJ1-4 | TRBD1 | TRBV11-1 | CASSRGQSNEKLFF | TGTGCCAGCAGCCGGGGACAGAGTAATGAAAAACTGTTTTTT
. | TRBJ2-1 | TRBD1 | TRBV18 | CASSPRQGAYNEQFF | TGTGCCAGCTCACCACGACAGGGGGCTTACAATGAGCAGTTCTTC
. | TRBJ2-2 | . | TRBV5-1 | CASSLVVRGVAGELFF | TGCGCCAGCAGCTTGGTGGTCAGGGGTGTCGCCGGGGAGCTGTTTTTT
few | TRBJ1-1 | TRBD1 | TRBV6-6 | CAGGTGNTEAFF | TGTGCCGGCGGGACAGGGAACACTGAAGCTTTCTTT
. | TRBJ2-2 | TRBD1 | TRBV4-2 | CASSQGTGRTGELFF | TGTGCCAGCAGCCAAGGGACAGGGAGGACCGGGGAGCTGTTTTTT
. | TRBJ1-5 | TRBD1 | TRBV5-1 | CASSPGTGNQPQHF | TGCGCCAGCAGCCCCGGGACAGGCAATCAGCCCCAGCATTTT
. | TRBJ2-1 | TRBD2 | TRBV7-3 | CASSLAGSAEQFF | TGTGCCAGCTCACTAGCGGGTTCGGCTGAGCAGTTCTTC
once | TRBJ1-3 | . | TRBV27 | CASSLQGIRGNTIYF | TGTGCCAGCAGTTTACAGGGAATCCGTGGAAACACCATATATTTT
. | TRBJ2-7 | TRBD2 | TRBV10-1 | CASSDKREWYEQYF | TGCGCCAGCAGTGATAAGCGGGAGTGGTACGAGCAGTACTTC
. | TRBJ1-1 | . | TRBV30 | CACHTGISSEAFF | TGTGCCTGTCACACAGGGATATCTTCTGAAGCTTTCTTT
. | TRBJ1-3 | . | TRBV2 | CASDLGSGNTIYF | TGTGCCAGCGACTTGGGCTCTGGAAACACCATATATTTT
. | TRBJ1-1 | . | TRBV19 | CASKEDGPMNTEAFF | TGTGCCAGTAAGGAGGATGGACCCATGAACACTGAAGCTTTCTTT
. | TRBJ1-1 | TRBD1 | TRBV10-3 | CAISRDSNTEAFF | TGTGCCATTTCCCGGGACAGTAACACTGAAGCTTTCTTT
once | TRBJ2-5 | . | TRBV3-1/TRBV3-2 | CASSGWRQETQYF | TGTGCCAGCAGCGGATGGCGGCAAGAGACCCAGTACTTC
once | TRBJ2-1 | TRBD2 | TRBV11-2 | CASSSPGLAGKSSYNEQFF | TGTGCCAGCAGCTCTCCGGGACTAGCGGGAAAGAGCTCCTACAATGAGCAGTTCTTC
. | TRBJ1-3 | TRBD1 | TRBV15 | CATSRDVGTANTIYF | TGTGCCACCAGCAGAGATGTCGGGACAGCAAACACCATATATTTT
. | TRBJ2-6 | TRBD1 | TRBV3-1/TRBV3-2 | CASSQDRQGGFSGANVLTF | TGTGCCAGCAGCCAAGATAGACAGGGTGGCTTTTCTGGGGCCAACGTCCTGACTTTC
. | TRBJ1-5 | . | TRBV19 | CASSIEAQGYNQPQHF | TGTGCCAGTAGTATAGAAGCTCAGGGGTACAATCAGCCCCAGCATTTT
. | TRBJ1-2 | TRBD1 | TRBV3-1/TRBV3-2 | CASSNRGQGYGYTF | TGTGCCAGCAGCAATCGGGGACAGGGATATGGCTACACCTTC
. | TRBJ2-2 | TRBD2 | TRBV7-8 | CASSAGRVNTGELFF | TGTGCCAGCAGCGCCGGGAGGGTGAACACCGGGGAGCTGTTTTTT